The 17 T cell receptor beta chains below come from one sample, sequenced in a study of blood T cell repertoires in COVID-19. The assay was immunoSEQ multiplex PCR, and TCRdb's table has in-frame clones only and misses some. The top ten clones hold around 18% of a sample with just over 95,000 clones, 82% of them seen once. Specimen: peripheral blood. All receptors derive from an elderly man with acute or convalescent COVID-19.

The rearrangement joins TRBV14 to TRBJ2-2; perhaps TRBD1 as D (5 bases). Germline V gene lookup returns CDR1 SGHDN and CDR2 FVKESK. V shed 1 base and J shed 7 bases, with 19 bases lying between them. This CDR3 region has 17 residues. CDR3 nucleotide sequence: TGTGCCAGCAGCCAAGTTGTCTTTTCAGGGTGGGTCGGGGAGCTGTTTTTT. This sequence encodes CASSQVVFSGWVGELFF. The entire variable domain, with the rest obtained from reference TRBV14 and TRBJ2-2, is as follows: EAGVTQFPSHSVIEKGQTVTLRCDPISGHDNLYWYRRVMGKEIKFLLHFVKESKQDESGMPNNRFLAERTGGTYSTLKVQPAELEDSGVYFCASSQVVFSGWVGELFFGEGSRLTVL.

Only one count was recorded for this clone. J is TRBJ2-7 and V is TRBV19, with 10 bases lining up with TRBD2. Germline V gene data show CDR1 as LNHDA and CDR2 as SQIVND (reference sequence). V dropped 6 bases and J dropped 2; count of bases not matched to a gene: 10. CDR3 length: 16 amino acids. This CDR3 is CASSPDRLAGAYEQYF. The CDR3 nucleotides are TGTGCCAGTAGCCCCGACCGTCTAGCGGGAGCCTACGAGCAGTACTTC.

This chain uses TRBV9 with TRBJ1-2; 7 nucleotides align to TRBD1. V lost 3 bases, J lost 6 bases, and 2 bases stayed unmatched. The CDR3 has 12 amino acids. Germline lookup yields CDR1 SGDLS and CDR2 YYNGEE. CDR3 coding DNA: TGTGCCAGCAGCGAGGGGACAGATGGCTACACCTTC. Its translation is CASSEGTDGYTF.

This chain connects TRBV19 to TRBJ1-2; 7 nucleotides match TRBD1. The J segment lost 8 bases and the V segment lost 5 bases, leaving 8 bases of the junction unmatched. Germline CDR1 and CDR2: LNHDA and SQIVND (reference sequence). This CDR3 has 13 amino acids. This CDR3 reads CASSALGQWGYTF. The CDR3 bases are TGTGCCAGTAGTGCATTGGGACAGTGGGGCTACACCTTC.

The CDR3 region has the DNA TGTGCCAGCAGCTTGGGCGGGGTGGCTAACTATGGCTACACCTTC. Translating it yields CASSLGGVANYGYTF. The chain carries TRBV5-4 and TRBJ1-2; D is uncertain. V was clipped by 0 bases and J by 0 bases, with 9 bases between them. This CDR3 comprises 15 residues. The germline CDR1 and CDR2 sequences are SGHNT and YYREEE (reference sequence).

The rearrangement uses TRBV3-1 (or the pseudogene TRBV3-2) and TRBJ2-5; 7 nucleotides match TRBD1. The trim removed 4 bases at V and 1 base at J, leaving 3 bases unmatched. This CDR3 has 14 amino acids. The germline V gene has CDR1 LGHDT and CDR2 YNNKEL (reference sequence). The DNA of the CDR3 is TGTGCCAGCAGCCTCTACAGGGGCCAAGAGACCCAGTACTTC. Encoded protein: CASSLYRGQETQYF.

The CDR3 protein is CASSQGSKGALAFF. The CDR3 nucleotides are TGTGCCAGCAGCCAAGGTTCGAAGGGGGCATTGGCTTTCTTT. The chain is built from TRBV3-1 (or the pseudogene TRBV3-2) and TRBJ1-1; 7 bases are shared with TRBD1. This CDR3 is built from 14 residues. CDR1 is LGHDT, CDR2 YNNKEL, per germline (reference sequence). The V segment lost 1 base and the J segment 11 bases; nucleotides outside the gene matches: 10.

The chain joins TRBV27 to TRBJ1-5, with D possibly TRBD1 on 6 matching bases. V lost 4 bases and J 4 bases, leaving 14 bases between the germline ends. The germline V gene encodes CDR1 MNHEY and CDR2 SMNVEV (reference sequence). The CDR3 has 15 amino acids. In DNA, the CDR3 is TGTGCCAGCAGTTCGTTGGCTACAGGGAATCAGCCCCAGCATTTT. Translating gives CASSSLATGNQPQHF.

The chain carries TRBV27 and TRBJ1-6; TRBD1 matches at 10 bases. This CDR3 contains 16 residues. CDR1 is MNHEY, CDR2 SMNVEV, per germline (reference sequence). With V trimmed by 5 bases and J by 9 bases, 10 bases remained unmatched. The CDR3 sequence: CASSPLGQGGSSPLHF. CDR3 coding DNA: TGTGCCAGCAGTCCATTAGGACAGGGGGGTTCTTCACCCCTCCACTTT.

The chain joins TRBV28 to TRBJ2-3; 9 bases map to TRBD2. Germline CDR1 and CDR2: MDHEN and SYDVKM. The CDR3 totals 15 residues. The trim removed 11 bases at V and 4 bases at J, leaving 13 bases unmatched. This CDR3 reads CASLWAGGLADTQYF. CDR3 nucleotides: TGTGCCTCACTATGGGCGGGGGGGCTTGCAGATACGCAGTATTTT.

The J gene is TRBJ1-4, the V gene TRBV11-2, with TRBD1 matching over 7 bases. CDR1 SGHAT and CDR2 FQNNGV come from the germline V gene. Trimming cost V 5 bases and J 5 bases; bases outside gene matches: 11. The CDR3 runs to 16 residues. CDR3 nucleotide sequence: TGTGCCAGCAGCCAAGAGTCGACAGGGTGGAATGAAAAACTGTTTTTT. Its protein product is CASSQESTGWNEKLFF.

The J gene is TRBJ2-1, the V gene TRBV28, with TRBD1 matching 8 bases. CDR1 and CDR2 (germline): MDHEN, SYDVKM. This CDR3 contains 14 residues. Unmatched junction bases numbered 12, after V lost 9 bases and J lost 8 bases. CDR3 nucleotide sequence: TGTGCCAGTCTCGAGGACAGGGTAGTGGATGAGCAGTTCTTC. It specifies CASLEDRVVDEQFF.

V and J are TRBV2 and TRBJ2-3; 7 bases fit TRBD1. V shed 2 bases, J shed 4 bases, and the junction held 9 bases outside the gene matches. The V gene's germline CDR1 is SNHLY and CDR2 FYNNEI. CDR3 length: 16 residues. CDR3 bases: TGTGCCAGCAGTGAACTGGGCCAGGGGGATGCAGATACGCAGTATTTT. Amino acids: CASSELGQGDADTQYF.

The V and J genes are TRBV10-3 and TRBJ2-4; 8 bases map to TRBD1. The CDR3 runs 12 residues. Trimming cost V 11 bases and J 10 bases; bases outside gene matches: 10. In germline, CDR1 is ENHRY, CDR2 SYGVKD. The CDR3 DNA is TGTGCCTCCCGGACAGGGTCAGGGATTCAGTACTTC. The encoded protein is CASRTGSGIQYF.

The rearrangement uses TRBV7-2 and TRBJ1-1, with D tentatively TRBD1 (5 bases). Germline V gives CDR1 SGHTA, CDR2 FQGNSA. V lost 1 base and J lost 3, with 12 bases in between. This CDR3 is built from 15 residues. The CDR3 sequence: CASSLEPGAYTEAFF. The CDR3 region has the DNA TGTGCCAGCAGCTTAGAGCCTGGGGCGTACACTGAAGCTTTCTTT.

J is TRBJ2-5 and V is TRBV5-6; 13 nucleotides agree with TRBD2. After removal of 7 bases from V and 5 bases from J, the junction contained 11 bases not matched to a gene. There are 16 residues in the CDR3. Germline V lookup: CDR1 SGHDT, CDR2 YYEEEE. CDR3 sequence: CASQSLLAGGLETQYF. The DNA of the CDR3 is TGTGCCAGCCAGAGCTTACTAGCGGGAGGGTTGGAGACCCAGTACTTC. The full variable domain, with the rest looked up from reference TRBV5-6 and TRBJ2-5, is DAGVTQSPTHLIKTRGQQVTLRCSPKSGHDTVSWYQQALGQGPQFIFQYYEEEERQRGNFPDRFSGHQFPNYSSELNVNALLLGDSALYLCASQSLLAGGLETQYFGPGTRLLVL.

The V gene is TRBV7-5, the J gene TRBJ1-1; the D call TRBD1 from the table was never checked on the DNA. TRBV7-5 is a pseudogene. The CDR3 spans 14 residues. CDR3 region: CARSYPQGGTEAFF. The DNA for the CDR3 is TGTGCCAGAAGCTACCCCCAAGGGGGCACTGAAGCTTTCTTT.